These 13 T cell receptor beta chains share one sample of origin, sequenced in a study of CD8 T cells in ankylosing spondylitis. Via MiXCR, TCRdb re-called the 5' RACE reads, giving one row per CDR3 protein. The sample holds just under 350,000 distinct CDR3 sequences, 14% to 15% seen once. The sequenced sample was blood, either unsorted or a sorted T cell fraction (not recorded which). The receptors were sampled from a male donor with ankylosing spondylitis or in good health (not recorded which).

The V gene is TRBV5-1, the J gene TRBJ2-7; D gene uncertain. The germline V and J ends were trimmed by 0 bases and 5 bases, with 9 bases remaining between them. From germline, CDR1 is SGHRS and CDR2 YFSETQ. CDR3 length: 13 residues. The CDR3 nucleotides read TGCGCCAGCAGCTTGGCCGTTGAGAACGAGCAGTACTTC. Protein: CASSLAVENEQYF.

This rearrangement joins TRBV20-1 to TRBJ1-1; no definite D call. CDR1 DFQATT and CDR2 SNEGSKA come from the germline V gene (reference sequence). V was clipped by 0 bases and J by 11 bases, with 13 bases between them. The CDR3 is 12 residues long. CDR3 coding DNA: TGCAGTGCTAGAGATCCATGGATGCGGGCTTTCTTT. The encoded protein is CSARDPWMRAFF.

This clonotype was observed a handful of times. This chain joins TRBV7-2 and TRBJ2-2; possibly TRBD2 for D (6 bases). The germline gives CDR1 SGHTA, CDR2 FQGNSA. The CDR3 sequence is 17 residues long. V lost 0 bases, J lost 0 bases, and 11 bases lay in between. The CDR3 nucleotides read TGTGCCAGCAGCTTAGCTGCCGGGACTGCGAACACCGGGGAGCTGTTTTTT. It yields the protein CASSLAAGTANTGELFF.

Ten or more counts support this clonotype. The rearrangement links TRBV12-3 or TRBV12-4 to TRBJ1-5; perhaps TRBD1 as D (5 bases). This CDR3 has 13 residues. Trimming removed 6 bases at V and 6 bases at J, with 12 bases between. This CDR3 is CASSRGTPQPQHF. The CDR3 region has the DNA TGTGCCAGCAGCCGAGGGACCCCTCAGCCCCAGCATTTT.

V gene TRBV5-1 combines with J gene TRBJ1-4, with D maybe TRBD1 (6 bases). The germline CDR1 and CDR2 sequences are SGHRS and YFSETQ. The CDR3 runs 15 residues. V lost 0 bases to trimming and J lost 3 bases, with 9 bases between them. This CDR3 is CASSLAEGANEKLFF. The CDR3 DNA reads TGCGCCAGCAGCTTGGCCGAGGGGGCTAATGAAAAACTGTTTTTT.

Many counts were recorded for this clonotype. The chain has TRBV4-1 and TRBJ1-1, with no clear D. The V end lost 2 bases, the J end lost 1 base, and 11 bases lay between the germline ends. The CDR3 length is 15 residues. CDR1 and CDR2 (germline): MGHRA, YSYEKL. This chain's CDR3 is CASSQNRPTNTEAFF. The CDR3 DNA follows: TGCGCCAGCAGCCAAAATCGCCCTACGAACACTGAAGCTTTCTTT.

This clonotype was observed a few times. This chain links TRBV19 with TRBJ2-5; a weak D match, TRBD2 (6 bases). This CDR3 has 15 amino acids. Germline loops: CDR1 LNHDA, CDR2 SQIVND (reference sequence). Trimming shortened V by 6 bases and J by 1 base, and 15 bases separated the two germline ends. The CDR3 sequence is CASRSPLAPQETQYF. The CDR3 bases are TGTGCCAGTAGAAGCCCCCTAGCGCCCCAAGAGACCCAGTACTTC.

This clonotype was found many times. This chain connects TRBV12-3 or TRBV12-4 to TRBJ1-1; D is uncertain. This CDR3 spans 11 amino acids. V dropped 6 bases and J dropped 1 base, with 3 bases sitting between them. This CDR3 is CASSSNTEAFF. In DNA form, the CDR3 reads TGTGCCAGCAGCTCGAACACTGAAGCTTTCTTT.

This clonotype was detected many times. V and J are TRBV6-4 and TRBJ1-5, with D unresolved. V was shortened by 4 bases and J by 2 bases, with 9 bases between the two germline ends. Germline values: CDR1 MRHNA, CDR2 SNTAGT. This CDR3 is 14 amino acids long. CDR3 amino acids: CASSVSPGNQPQHF. In nucleotides, the CDR3 is TGTGCCAGCAGTGTCAGCCCGGGCAATCAGCCCCAGCATTTT.

This clonotype was observed at least ten times. V and J are TRBV18 and TRBJ1-2; D not resolved. V was trimmed by 5 bases and J by 6 bases, leaving 16 bases between them. CDR1 and CDR2 (germline): KGHSH, LQKENI. The CDR3 contains 14 residues. The CDR3 coding sequence is TGTGCCAGCTCATCAACACCATCTAAGGATGGCTACACCTTC. Its protein is CASSSTPSKDGYTF.

A few counts support this clonotype. The chain joins TRBV6-5 to TRBJ1-1; D possibly corresponds to TRBD1 (6 bases). Germline V gene data show CDR1 as MNHEY and CDR2 as SVGAGI. CDR3 size: 12 residues. Deletions cut 5 bases from V and 10 bases from J, with 14 bases between. In nucleotides, the CDR3 is TGTGCCAGCAGTCACAGGGCAGGGATAGCTTTCTTT. The encoded protein is CASSHRAGIAFF.

This clonotype has a handful of counts. The chain is built from TRBV12-3 or TRBV12-4 and TRBJ2-1; the D gene could be TRBD1 or TRBD2 (5 bases each). The germline V and J ends were trimmed by 6 bases and 9 bases, with 15 bases remaining between them. CDR3 size: 13 residues. The CDR3 region is CASSGWGDSEQFF. CDR3 coding DNA: TGTGCCAGCAGCGGATGGGGAGACAGTGAGCAGTTCTTC.

This clonotype has a count of ten or more. The chain combines TRBV6-5 with TRBJ1-1; 7 bases match TRBD1. Germline V gives CDR1 MNHEY, CDR2 SVGAGI. V lost 1 base to trimming and J lost 7 bases; unmatched junction nucleotides: 3. The CDR3 contains 13 residues. The CDR3 nucleotides are TGTGCCAGCAGTTACTTCCGGGACAGTGAAGCTTTCTTT. Translated, it gives CASSYFRDSEAFF.